These 8 T cell receptor beta chains came from one sample sequenced in a study of PD-L1 blockade in urothelial cancer. Profiled with immunoSEQ multiplex PCR; TCRdb holds only in-frame clones, not every one. The profile shows 100,000 to 150,000 clones, approximately 84% of them singletons. Described time point: pretreatment peripheral blood. Sequenced material: PBMCs, taken around atezolizumab (anti-PD-L1) treatment. Every receptor here comes from a man aged 50-60 years with urothelial cancer.

A single count supports this clone. The V call is TRBV19, the J call TRBJ1-6; no clear D. The V end was cut by 5 bases, the J end by 4 bases, with 15 bases between. The CDR3 has 16 amino acids. CDR1 is LNHDA and CDR2 is SQIVND in the germline V gene (reference sequence). The CDR3 coding sequence is TGTGCCAGTAGTGTCGCCCTCCAGTCTTATAATTCACCCCTCCACTTT. Its protein is CASSVALQSYNSPLHF.

The chain uses TRBV28 and TRBJ2-5; 7 nucleotides line up with TRBD1. CDR3 length equals 15 residues. Germline V gene lookup returns CDR1 MDHEN and CDR2 SYDVKM. V was clipped by 6 bases and J by 3 bases; unmatched bases: 10. The CDR3 spells CASRRKGATKETQYF. CDR3 nucleotides: TGTGCCAGCAGGAGGAAGGGGGCCACAAAAGAGACCCAGTACTTC. The full variable domain, rest sourced from reference TRBV28 and TRBJ2-5, is DVKVTQSSRYLVKRTGEKVFLECVQDMDHENMFWYRQDPGLGLRLIYFSYDVKMKEKGDIPEGYSVSREKKERFSLILESASTNQTSMYLCASRRKGATKETQYFGPGTRLLVL.

V is TRBV5-1 and J is TRBJ2-2; TRBD1 matches 9 bases. Losses at the gene ends were 4 bases for V and 3 bases for J; bases not matched to a gene: 4. Germline V gives CDR1 SGHRS, CDR2 YFSETQ. The CDR3 runs 15 residues. The CDR3 bases are TGCGCCAGCAGCCGGGGGACAGGGCACACCGGGGAGCTGTTTTTT. It yields the protein CASSRGTGHTGELFF.

This chain links TRBV7-2 with TRBJ1-6; 10 bases agree with TRBD1. CDR1 is SGHTA and CDR2 is FQGNSA in the germline V gene. The CDR3 totals 19 residues. After removal of 2 bases from V and 1 base from J, the junction contained 8 bases not matched to a gene. The chain's CDR3 is CASSLFSDRGPSYNSPLHF. CDR3 DNA: TGTGCCAGCAGCTTATTCTCTGACAGGGGGCCTTCCTATAATTCACCCCTCCACTTT.

The chain has TRBV28 and TRBJ2-2; the match to TRBD1 covers 8 bases. CDR3 length: 14 residues. The J segment lost 5 bases and the V segment lost 10 bases, leaving 9 bases of the junction unmatched. CDR1 is MDHEN, CDR2 SYDVKM, per germline. This CDR3 reads CAIPRDRNTGELFF. The CDR3 region has the DNA TGTGCCATCCCCCGGGACAGGAATACCGGGGAGCTGTTTTTT.

A remark on this clone: A junction end diverges from the germline sequence, so it may reflect a read error. Here the CDR3 reads CASSLAGQKETQYF. The CDR3 region has the DNA TGTGCTAGCAGCTTAGCGGGGCAGAAAGAGACCCAGTACTTC. The chain uses TRBV7-7 and TRBJ2-5; 8 bases match TRBD2. CDR3 length equals 14 residues. CDR1 SSHAT and CDR2 FNYEAQ come from the germline V gene (reference sequence).

A note on this clone: The sample carries other DNA sequences with the same CDR3. The V call is TRBV7-3, the J call TRBJ1-1; D is ambiguous. Germline lookup yields CDR1 SGHTA and CDR2 FQGTGA. There are 16 residues in the CDR3. Trimming cost V 4 bases and J 0 bases, with 15 bases left between them. The CDR3 coding sequence is TGTGCCAGCAGCTCCACGGGAGGGAGGATGAACACTGAAGCTTTCTTT. This gives the protein CASSSTGGRMNTEAFF.

A few counts support this clone. This rearrangement joins TRBV2 to TRBJ2-2, with D possibly being TRBD2 (5 bases). Trimming pared 5 bases from V and 5 bases from J, leaving 12 bases between. This CDR3 region has 14 residues. Germline CDR1 SNHLY, CDR2 FYNNEI. The CDR3 DNA is TGTGCCAGCAGTTTCGGGCCGGGGACCGGGGAGCTGTTTTTT. The encoded protein is CASSFGPGTGELFF.